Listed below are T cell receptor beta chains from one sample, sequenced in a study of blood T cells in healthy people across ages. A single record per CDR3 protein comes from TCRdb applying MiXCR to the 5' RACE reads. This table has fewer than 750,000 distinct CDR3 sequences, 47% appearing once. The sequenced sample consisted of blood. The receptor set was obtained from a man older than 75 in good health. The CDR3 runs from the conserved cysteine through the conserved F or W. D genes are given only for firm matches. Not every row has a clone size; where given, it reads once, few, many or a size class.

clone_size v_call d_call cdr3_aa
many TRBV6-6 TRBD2 CASGPASGVVTGELFF
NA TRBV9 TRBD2 CASSAMAGGQYEQYF
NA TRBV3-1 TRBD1 CASSQDPGTASTDTQYF
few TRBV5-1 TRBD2 CASSLSLAEDTQYF
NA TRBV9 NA CTSSVAGVYSPLHF
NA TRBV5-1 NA CASSQLPSGANVLTF
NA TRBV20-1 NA CSARVSQGGTMGYTF
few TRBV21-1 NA CASSKRNGWGPEPYEQYF
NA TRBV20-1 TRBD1 CSATTGGFDSPLHF
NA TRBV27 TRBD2 CASSPGLVWNEQFF
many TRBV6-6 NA CASNDRPNSPLHF
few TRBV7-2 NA CASSLHRWREQYF
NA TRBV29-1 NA CSVGRQRPGTQYF
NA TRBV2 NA CASRGTGMNTEAFF
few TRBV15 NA CATSRGSVGAGANVLTF
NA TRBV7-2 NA CASSPQGGAGTEAFF
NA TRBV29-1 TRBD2 CSVRRGGVNNEQFF